The 14 T cell receptor beta chains in this list originate from one sample, sequenced in a study of blood T cell repertoires in COVID-19 (dated by TCRdb to the early 2020s). The library relied on the immunoSEQ multiplex PCR assay. Held by TCRdb, this immuneACCESS table contains in-frame sequences only and omits some clones. Under half of the omission traces to an unresolved V gene where checked; the cause of the rest is unknown. In all, the sample holds fewer than 350,000 clones, and 86% of those were seen once. The top ten constitute around 2.1% of the sample. The material sequenced was peripheral blood. These TCRs come from a woman in her 30s who had recovered from COVID-19.

The rearrangement links TRBV6-5 to TRBJ1-2, with D perhaps matching TRBD1 (6 bases). Germline CDR1 is MNHEY and CDR2 is SVGAGI. This CDR3 has 13 amino acids. Trimming shortened V by 5 bases and J by 3 bases, and 10 bases separated the two germline ends. The CDR3 sequence: CASSNRQDYGYTF. CDR3 nucleotides: TGTGCCAGCAGTAACAGACAGGACTATGGCTACACCTTC.

The chain has TRBV3-1 (or the pseudogene TRBV3-2) and TRBJ2-7; D perhaps matches TRBD1 (5 bases). This CDR3 contains 13 residues. The germline V and J ends were trimmed by 1 base and 1 base, with 5 bases remaining between them. CDR1 LGHDT and CDR2 YNNKEL come from the germline V gene (reference sequence). The CDR3 nucleotides read TGTGCCAGCAGCCAAGCAGGGTCCTACGAGCAGTACTTC. Its protein is CASSQAGSYEQYF.

The CDR3 nucleotides read TGTGCCAGCAGTTTAAGGGGGCGCTTCACTGAAGCTTTCTTT. Protein: CASSLRGRFTEAFF. The genes are TRBV27 and TRBJ1-1, with TRBD1 matching 7 bases. The germline CDR1 and CDR2 sequences are MNHEY and SMNVEV (reference sequence). This CDR3 is built from 14 residues. The ends lost 2 bases at V and 4 bases at J; junction bases unmatched: 4.

The chain carries TRBV18 and TRBJ1-4; TRBD1 matches 9 bases. Germline assignment: CDR1 KGHSH and CDR2 LQKENI. The junction had 8 bases not matched to a gene; V was cut back by 5 bases and J by 4 bases. The CDR3 runs to 16 residues. The CDR3: CASSNSGTGINEKLFF. Written as DNA, the CDR3 is TGTGCCAGCTCAAACTCCGGGACAGGGATTAATGAAAAACTGTTTTTT. Using reference TRBV18 and TRBJ1-4 for the parts outside the CDR3, the full variable domain is NAGVMQNPRHLVRRRGQEARLRCSPMKGHSHVYWYRQLPEEGLKFMVYLQKENIIDESGMPKERFSAEFPKEGPSILRIQQVVRGDSAAYFCASSNSGTGINEKLFFGSGTQLSVL.

The V and J genes are TRBV10-3 and TRBJ1-1, with D unclear. CDR1 is ENHRY, CDR2 SYGVKD, per germline. Trimming removed 3 bases from V and 3 bases from J, with 8 bases in between. There are 13 residues in the CDR3. The DNA of the CDR3 is TGTGCCATCAGTGACGTGGACTACACTGAAGCTTTCTTT. Translated, it gives CAISDVDYTEAFF.

The CDR3 loop is CASSLQDTGELFF. CDR3 bases: TGTGCCAGCAGTTTACAGGACACCGGGGAGCTGTTTTTT. This chain links TRBV27 with TRBJ2-2; D remains ambiguous. Deletions cut 2 bases from V and 3 bases from J, with 4 bases between. The CDR3 runs to 13 residues. Germline V gene lookup returns CDR1 MNHEY and CDR2 SMNVEV (reference sequence).

The chain employs TRBV30 and TRBJ2-2, with D perhaps TRBD1 (7 bases). Germline loops: CDR1 GTSNPN, CDR2 SVGIG (reference sequence). V lost 4 bases, J lost 1 base, and 16 bases lay in between. The CDR3 spans 16 residues. This chain's CDR3 is CAWNLRQGGNTGELFF. CDR3 nucleotide sequence: TGTGCCTGGAACCTTCGCCAGGGGGGGAACACCGGGGAGCTGTTTTTT.

The V gene is TRBV6-5, the J gene TRBJ2-1; weak D call: TRBD2 (7 bases). The V gene lost 5 bases and the J gene lost 4 bases, with 15 bases spanning the gap. CDR1 and CDR2 from the germline V gene are MNHEY and SVGAGI. The CDR3 runs to 15 residues. CDR3 coding DNA: TGTGCCAGCAGTCCCCTGGGGGGGCAATACAATGAGCAGTTCTTC. This translates into CASSPLGGQYNEQFF.

The chain recombines TRBV27 with TRBJ2-7; 9 bases are a match to TRBD1. The V gene's germline CDR1 is MNHEY and CDR2 SMNVEV (reference sequence). There are 14 residues in the CDR3. V was clipped by 3 bases and J by 3 bases; unmatched bases: 3. This CDR3 is CASSFGQGSYEQYF. For the CDR3, the DNA is TGTGCCAGCAGTTTCGGACAGGGGAGCTACGAGCAGTACTTC.

This clone was recorded only once. The chain is built from TRBV7-2 and TRBJ2-7; D ambiguous. The CDR3 contains 13 residues. CDR1 is SGHTA, CDR2 FQGNSA, per germline. The V and J ends lost 5 bases and 3 bases respectively, with 11 bases between them. CDR3 nucleotide sequence: TGTGCCAGCAGCCCCCCAGTTTACTACGAGCAGTACTTC. It encodes CASSPPVYYEQYF. Supplemented by reference TRBV7-2 and TRBJ2-7, the full variable domain reads GAGVSQSPSNKVTEKGKDVELRCDPISGHTALYWYRQSLGQGLEFLIYFQGNSAPDKSGLPSDRFSAERTGGSVSTLTIQRTQQEDSAVYLCASSPPVYYEQYFGPGTRLTVT.

This chain connects TRBV7-9 to TRBJ2-2, with a weak D call TRBD2 (6 bases). The germline CDR1 and CDR2 sequences are SEHNR and FQNEAQ (reference sequence). The V and J ends lost 6 bases and 6 bases respectively, with 8 bases between them. This CDR3 has 12 amino acids. The CDR3 spells CASRPGAGELFF. The CDR3 DNA follows: TGTGCCAGCAGACCGGGAGCCGGGGAGCTGTTTTTT.

This clone was seen more than once but under ten times. V and J are TRBV6-1 and TRBJ2-7, with D possibly being TRBD1 (5 bases). The length of the CDR3 is 14 residues. The V and J ends lost 3 bases and 0 bases respectively, with 9 bases between them. The germline V gene encodes CDR1 MNHNS and CDR2 SASEGT. The CDR3 DNA sequence: TGTGCCAGCAGTGACCCACAGGCCTCCTACGAGCAGTACTTC. Its translation: CASSDPQASYEQYF.

About this clone: This sample includes further DNA sequences coding for the same CDR3. The chain combines TRBV5-1 with TRBJ2-5; TRBD1 agrees at 11 bases. CDR1 is SGHRS and CDR2 is YFSETQ in the germline V gene. The CDR3 has 15 residues. V lost 3 bases, J lost 1 base, and 2 bases stayed unmatched. CDR3 nucleotide sequence: TGCGCCAGCAGCTCCGGGACAGGGGGCCAAGAGACCCAGTACTTC. Encoded protein: CASSSGTGGQETQYF.

This chain connects TRBV18 to TRBJ1-1, with 7 positions matching TRBD1. The CDR3 is made up of 12 amino acids. In germline, CDR1 is KGHSH, CDR2 LQKENI. V shed 1 base and J 11 bases; nucleotides not matched to a gene: 4. In nucleotides, the CDR3 is TGTGCCAGCTCACCACGGACAGGATTGGCTTTCTTT. Protein: CASSPRTGLAFF.